These 18 T cell receptor beta chains were sequenced from one sample in a study of T-cell memory formation after mild COVID-19. From the 5' RACE reads, TCRdb called clonotypes with MiXCR, one entry per CDR3 protein. This table holds around 180,000 distinct CDR3 sequences, around 20% found once. Material: PBMCs or a T cell subset sorted from them (not recorded which). These receptors were taken from a man younger than 30 who had mild COVID-19 (a few samples of this study predate the infection). Cell type and time point are not known.

The gene calls are TRBV7-6 and TRBJ1-2; D uncertain. Germline CDR1 SGHVS, CDR2 FNYEAQ. The CDR3 length is 14 residues. The V end lost 4 bases, the J end lost 5 bases, and 14 bases lay between the germline ends. The CDR3 sequence is CASSSLRSEYGYTF. The CDR3 DNA reads TGTGCCAGCAGCTCCTTGCGTTCGGAATATGGCTACACCTTC.

This chain connects TRBV5-6 to TRBJ2-5; D might be TRBD1 (5 bases). The germline gives CDR1 SGHDT, CDR2 YYEEEE. Trimming removed 7 bases from V and 5 bases from J, with 24 bases in between. The CDR3 covers 16 residues. CDR3 coding DNA: TGTGCCAGCGTATCTCAGGGCAATGCGGCTAGGGAGACCCAGTACTTC. Protein sequence: CASVSQGNAARETQYF.

Only a few counts were recorded for this clonotype. This sequence joins TRBV24-1 and TRBJ2-5, with 12 bases identical to TRBD1. The CDR3 spans 17 residues. Germline values: CDR1 KGHDR, CDR2 SFDVKD. Trimming removed 3 bases from V and 4 bases from J; junction bases left unmatched: 8. CDR3 coding DNA: TGTGCCACCAGTGATGCCCGCCGGGACAGGGGGCGAGAGACCCAGTACTTC. The encoded protein is CATSDARRDRGRETQYF.

The genes are TRBV6-1 and TRBJ2-7; D may be TRBD1 (5 bases). The CDR3 contains 14 residues. Trimming took off 6 bases at V and 2 bases at J, with 14 bases between the two ends. Germline-derived CDR1 and CDR2 are MNHNS and SASEGT. Here the CDR3 reads CASSKVGLTYEQYV. The CDR3 DNA reads TGTGCCAGCAGCAAGGTGGGGCTAACCTACGAGCAGTACGTC.

This clonotype was recorded a few times. The genes are TRBV6-5 and TRBJ2-1; 8 nucleotides line up with TRBD1. Germline lookup yields CDR1 MNHEY and CDR2 SVGAGI. This CDR3 has 17 amino acids. With 2 bases clipped from V and 8 bases from J, the junction kept 14 bases outside the gene matches. CDR3 in DNA: TGTGCCAGCAGTTACGGACCTCCGGGACAGGACTTGGATGAGCAGTTCTTC. Encoded protein: CASSYGPPGQDLDEQFF.

This clonotype was counted only a few times. The chain has TRBV11-2 and TRBJ2-7; the match to TRBD2 covers 7 bases. There are 15 residues in the CDR3. V gave up 2 bases and J gave up 4 bases; unmatched junction bases: 8. Germline V lookup: CDR1 SGHAT, CDR2 FQNNGV. DNA for the CDR3: TGTGCCAGCAGCTTAATAAGCGGGACGGTTTACGAGCAGTACTTC. Amino acids: CASSLISGTVYEQYF.

In its sample, this clonotype was seen many times. The V and J genes are TRBV6-2 or TRBV6-3 and TRBJ1-6, with TRBD1 matching over 8 bases. The CDR3 extends over 13 amino acids. Germline V gene data show CDR1 as MNHEY and CDR2 as SVGEGT. J lost 7 bases, V lost 7 bases, and 3 bases had no gene match. This CDR3 is CASTRQGNSPLHF. CDR3 coding DNA: TGTGCCAGCACCCGACAGGGGAATTCACCCCTCCACTTT.

The chain is built from TRBV5-1 and TRBJ1-5, with unresolved D. The V and J ends lost 4 bases and 11 bases respectively, with 13 bases between them. This CDR3 comprises 12 residues. CDR1 and CDR2 from the germline V gene are SGHRS and YFSETQ. The CDR3 here is CASSLDGWAQHF. Here the CDR3 DNA reads TGCGCCAGCAGCCTGGACGGGTGGGCCCAGCATTTT.

The CDR3 DNA reads TGTGCCAGCAGCTCTGCGACAGGGATCCAGCCCCAGCATTTT. Encoded protein: CASSSATGIQPQHF. This chain uses TRBV7-2 with TRBJ1-5; 7 bases align to TRBD1. The CDR3 runs to 14 residues. J gave up 7 bases and V 4 bases, and 7 bases lay outside the gene matches. Germline-derived CDR1 and CDR2 are SGHTA and FQGNSA.

This clonotype has a handful of counts. This chain connects TRBV7-8 to TRBJ2-3, with D perhaps TRBD2 (6 bases). The CDR3 loop spans 17 amino acids. Germline assignment: CDR1 SGHVS and CDR2 FQNEAQ. Trimming shortened V by 3 bases and J by 2 bases, and 18 bases separated the two germline ends. Here the CDR3 DNA reads TGTGCCAGCAGCTTCAGACTCGCGGGGAAGCTCACAGATACGCAGTATTTT. Translating it yields CASSFRLAGKLTDTQYF.

The genes are TRBV5-1 and TRBJ1-2; D is unclear. The CDR3 runs 13 residues. Trimming left V 2 bases short and J 0 bases short, with 5 bases between. The germline V gene has CDR1 SGHRS and CDR2 YFSETQ. The CDR3: CASSFYPNYGYTF. In DNA form, the CDR3 reads TGCGCCAGCAGCTTTTACCCTAACTATGGCTACACCTTC.

In this sample, this clonotype turned up a few times. The chain has TRBV6-2 or TRBV6-3 and TRBJ2-5; perhaps TRBD1 as D (6 bases). The V end was cut by 7 bases, the J end by 5 bases, with 17 bases between. Germline V gene lookup returns CDR1 MNHEY and CDR2 SVGEGT. This CDR3 spans 14 amino acids. CDR3: CASIPRGRGETQYF. The CDR3, as DNA: TGTGCCAGCATTCCCAGGGGTCGAGGGGAGACCCAGTACTTC.

The CDR3 spells CSVVSTGNTEAFF. DNA for the CDR3: TGCAGCGTTGTATCCACAGGGAACACTGAAGCTTTCTTT. J is TRBJ1-1 and V is TRBV29-1; D perhaps matches TRBD1 (5 bases). The germline CDR1 and CDR2 sequences are SQVTM and ANQGSEA. Between the trimmed V and J ends, which lost 4 bases and 1 base, there was a span of 10 bases. This CDR3 region has 13 residues.

The rearrangement joins TRBV7-8 to TRBJ2-7; D perhaps matches TRBD1 (6 bases). The CDR3 consists of 15 residues. The germline V gene has CDR1 SGHVS and CDR2 FQNEAQ. V gave up 5 bases and J gave up 2 bases, with 16 bases separating them. The CDR3: CASSRDGQGPYEQYV. CDR3 bases: TGTGCCAGCAGCCGAGACGGGCAGGGGCCCTACGAGCAGTACGTC.

This clonotype showed up just a few times. The V gene is TRBV4-1, the J gene TRBJ1-2; 8 bases are a match to TRBD1. The ends lost 1 base at V and 4 bases at J; junction bases unmatched: 5. The CDR3 has 15 amino acids. Germline assignment: CDR1 MGHRA and CDR2 YSYEKL. CDR3 residues: CASSQGGQEIYGYTF. The CDR3 coding sequence is TGCGCCAGCAGCCAAGGGGGACAGGAGATCTATGGCTACACCTTC.

This clonotype showed up just once. V usage is TRBV5-1 and J usage is TRBJ1-2; 7 nucleotides agree with TRBD1. The CDR3 runs to 17 residues. Per the germline V gene, CDR1 is SGHRS and CDR2 is YFSETQ. The J segment lost 8 bases and the V segment lost 0 bases, leaving 16 bases of the junction unmatched. CDR3 protein: CASSLAYLTQGRGGYTF. The CDR3 DNA sequence: TGCGCCAGCAGCTTGGCCTACCTAACACAGGGGAGAGGGGGCTACACCTTC.

This clonotype came up a few times. The chain carries TRBV20-1 and TRBJ1-6; 10 nucleotides match TRBD1. From germline, CDR1 is DFQATT and CDR2 SNEGSKA (reference sequence). Trimming at V came to 0 bases and at J to 4 bases, leaving 6 bases not matched to a gene. There are 17 residues in the CDR3. The CDR3 loop reads CSARDGDRGLYNSPLHF. The CDR3 DNA follows: TGCAGTGCTAGAGATGGGGACAGGGGACTTTATAATTCACCCCTCCACTTT.

This chain connects TRBV19 to TRBJ2-7; perhaps TRBD2 as D (5 bases). This CDR3 comprises 16 residues. Trimming left V 5 bases short and J 0 bases short, with 17 bases between. Germline values: CDR1 LNHDA, CDR2 SQIVND (reference sequence). The CDR3: CASSPPGSPASYEQYF. Here the CDR3 DNA reads TGTGCCAGTAGTCCCCCGGGGTCGCCAGCCTCCTACGAGCAGTACTTC.